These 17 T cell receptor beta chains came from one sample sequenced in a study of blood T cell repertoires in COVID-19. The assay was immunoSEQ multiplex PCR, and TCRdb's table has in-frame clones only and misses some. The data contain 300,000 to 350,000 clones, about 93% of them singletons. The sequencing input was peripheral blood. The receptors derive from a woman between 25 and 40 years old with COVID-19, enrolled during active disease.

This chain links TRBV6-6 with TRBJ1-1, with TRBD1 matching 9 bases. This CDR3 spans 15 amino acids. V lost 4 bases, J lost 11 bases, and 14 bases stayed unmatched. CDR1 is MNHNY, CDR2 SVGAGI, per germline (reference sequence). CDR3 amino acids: CASSSRDRAPWWAFF. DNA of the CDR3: TGTGCCAGCAGTTCCCGGGACAGGGCTCCTTGGTGGGCTTTCTTT.

CDR3 sequence: CASSLYSTGGHGYTF. CDR3 DNA: TGTGCCAGCAGCTTATACTCGACAGGGGGCCATGGCTACACCTTC. The rearrangement uses TRBV7-8 and TRBJ1-2; 10 bases map to TRBD1. The junction had 6 bases not matched to a gene; V was cut back by 2 bases and J by 6 bases. CDR3 length equals 15 residues. The V gene's germline CDR1 is SGHVS and CDR2 FQNEAQ. Variable domain in full (rest from reference TRBV7-8 and TRBJ1-2): GAGVSQSPRYKVAKRGQDVALRCDPISGHVSLFWYQQALGQGPEFLTYFQNEAQLDKSGLPSDRFFAERPEGSVSTLKIQRTQQEDSAVYLCASSLYSTGGHGYTFGSGTRLTVV.

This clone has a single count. The CDR3 spells CASSQDRYYGYTF. The CDR3 DNA sequence: TGTGCCAGCAGCCAAGACAGGTACTATGGCTACACCTTC. V usage is TRBV4-2 and J usage is TRBJ1-2, with D hard to call. Between the trimmed V and J ends, which lost 0 bases and 3 bases, there was a span of 5 bases. CDR1 and CDR2 (germline): LGHNA, YNFKEQ. This CDR3 contains 13 residues.

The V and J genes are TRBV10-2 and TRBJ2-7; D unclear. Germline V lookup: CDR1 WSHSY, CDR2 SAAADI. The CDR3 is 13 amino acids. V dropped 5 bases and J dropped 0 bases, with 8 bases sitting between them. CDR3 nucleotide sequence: TGCGCCAGCAGTATACAGTTCTCCTACGAGCAGTACTTC. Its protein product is CASSIQFSYEQYF.

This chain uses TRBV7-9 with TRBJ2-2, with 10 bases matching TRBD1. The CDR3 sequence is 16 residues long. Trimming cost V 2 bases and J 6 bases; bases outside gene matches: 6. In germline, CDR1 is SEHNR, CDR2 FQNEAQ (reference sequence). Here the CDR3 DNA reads TGTGCCAGCAGCTTATCCGGGACAGGGGTGCCCGGGGAGCTGTTTTTT. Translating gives CASSLSGTGVPGELFF.

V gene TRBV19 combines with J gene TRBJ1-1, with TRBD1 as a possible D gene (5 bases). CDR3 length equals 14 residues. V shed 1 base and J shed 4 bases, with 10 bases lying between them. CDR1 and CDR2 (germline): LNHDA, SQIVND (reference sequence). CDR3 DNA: TGTGCCAGTAGTATAGCCTACAGGTTCACTGAAGCTTTCTTT. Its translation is CASSIAYRFTEAFF.

The CDR3 DNA reads as TGTGCCAGCCGCCGGGACAGGGGAGTCTATGGCTACACCTTC. This encodes CASRRDRGVYGYTF. V and J are TRBV6-5 and TRBJ1-2; TRBD1 matches 10 bases. The CDR3 has 14 amino acids. Germline V gene lookup returns CDR1 MNHEY and CDR2 SVGAGI. V lost 8 bases and J lost 4; bases outside the gene matches: 7.

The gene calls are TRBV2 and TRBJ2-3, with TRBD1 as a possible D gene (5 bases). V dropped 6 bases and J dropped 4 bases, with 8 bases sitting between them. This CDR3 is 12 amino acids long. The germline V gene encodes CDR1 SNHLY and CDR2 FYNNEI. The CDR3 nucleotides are TGTGCCAGCAGACGGACATCAGATACGCAGTATTTT. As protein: CASRRTSDTQYF.

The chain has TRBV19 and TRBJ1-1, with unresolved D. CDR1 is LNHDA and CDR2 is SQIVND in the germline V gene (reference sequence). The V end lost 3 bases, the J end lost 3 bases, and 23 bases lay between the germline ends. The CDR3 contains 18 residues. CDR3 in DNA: TGTGCCAGTAGTATTAATCGTTTGACTCAAGCTGTGGACACTGAAGCTTTCTTT. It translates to CASSINRLTQAVDTEAFF.

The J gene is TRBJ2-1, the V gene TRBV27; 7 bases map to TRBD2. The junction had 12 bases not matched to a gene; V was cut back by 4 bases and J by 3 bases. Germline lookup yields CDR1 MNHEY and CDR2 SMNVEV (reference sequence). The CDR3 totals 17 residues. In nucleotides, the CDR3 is TGTGCCAGCAGTTCCGCGGGGCTAGCGGAAGACTACAATGAGCAGTTCTTC. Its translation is CASSSAGLAEDYNEQFF.

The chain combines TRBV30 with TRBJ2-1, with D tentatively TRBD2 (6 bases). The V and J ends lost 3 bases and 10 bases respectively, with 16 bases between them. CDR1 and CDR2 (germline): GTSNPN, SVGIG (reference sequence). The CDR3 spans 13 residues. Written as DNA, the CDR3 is TGTGCCTGGAGCCTAGCGCCCCTGGGAGAGCAGTTCTTC. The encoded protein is CAWSLAPLGEQFF.

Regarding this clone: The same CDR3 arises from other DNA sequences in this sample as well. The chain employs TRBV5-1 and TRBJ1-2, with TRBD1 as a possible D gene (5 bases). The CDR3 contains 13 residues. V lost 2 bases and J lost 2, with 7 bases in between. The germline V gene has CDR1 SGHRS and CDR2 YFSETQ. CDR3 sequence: CASSLSGNYGYTF. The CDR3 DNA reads TGCGCCAGCAGCTTATCAGGGAACTATGGCTACACCTTC.

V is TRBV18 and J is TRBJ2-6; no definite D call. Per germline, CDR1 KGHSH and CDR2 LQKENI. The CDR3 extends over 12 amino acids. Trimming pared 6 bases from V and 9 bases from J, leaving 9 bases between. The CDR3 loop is CASSLNGNVLTF. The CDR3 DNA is TGTGCCAGCTCTCTGAACGGCAACGTCCTGACTTTC. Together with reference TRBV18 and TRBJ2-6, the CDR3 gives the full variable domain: NAGVMQNPRHLVRRRGQEARLRCSPMKGHSHVYWYRQLPEEGLKFMVYLQKENIIDESGMPKERFSAEFPKEGPSILRIQQVVRGDSAAYFCASSLNGNVLTFGAGSRLTVL.

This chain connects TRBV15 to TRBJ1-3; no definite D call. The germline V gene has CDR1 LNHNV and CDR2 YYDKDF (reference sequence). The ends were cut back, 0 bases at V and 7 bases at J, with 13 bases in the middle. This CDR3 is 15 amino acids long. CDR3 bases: TGTGCCACCAGCAGAGATATAGTTTCGGGGAACACCATATATTTT. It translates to CATSRDIVSGNTIYF.

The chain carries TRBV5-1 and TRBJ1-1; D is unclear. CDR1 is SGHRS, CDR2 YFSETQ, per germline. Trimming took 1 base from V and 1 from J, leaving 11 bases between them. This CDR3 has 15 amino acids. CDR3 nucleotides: TGCGCCAGCAGCTTGAGGTCCGGAGGGAACACTGAAGCTTTCTTT. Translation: CASSLRSGGNTEAFF.

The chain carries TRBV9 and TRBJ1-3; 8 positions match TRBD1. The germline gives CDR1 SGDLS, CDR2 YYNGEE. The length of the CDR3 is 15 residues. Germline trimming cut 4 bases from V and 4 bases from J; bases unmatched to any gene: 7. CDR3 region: CASSPRTGTGNTIYF. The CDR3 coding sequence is TGTGCCAGCAGCCCCAGGACAGGGACCGGAAACACCATATATTTT.

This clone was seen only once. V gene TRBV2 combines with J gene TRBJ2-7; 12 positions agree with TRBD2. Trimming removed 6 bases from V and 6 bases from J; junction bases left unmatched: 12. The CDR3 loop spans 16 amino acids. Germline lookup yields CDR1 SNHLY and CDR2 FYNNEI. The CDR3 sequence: CASSPGGLAGMGEQYF. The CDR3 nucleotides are TGTGCCAGCAGCCCCGGAGGACTAGCGGGAATGGGCGAGCAGTACTTC.